The entry below describes one T cell receptor beta chain. What it recognizes is unknown. The data derive from a study of a mutant IDH1 vaccine in newly diagnosed glioma. Study information: Patients' prior therapy spanned radiotherapy, temozolomide, or both; most underwent both.

V was trimmed by 4 bases and J by 2 bases, leaving 5 bases between them. There are 11 residues in the CDR3. Germline loops: CDR1 DFQATT, CDR2 SNEGSKA (reference sequence). The time point here: week 23, last vaccination. The vaccine gave 300 ug of a 20-mer mutant IDH1 peptide subcutaneously per dose. Astrocytomas found in donors were new, WHO grade 3 or 4, IDH1-mutant and ATRX-lost. Using immunoSEQ multiplex PCR, the repertoire was profiled, and TCRdb retains in-frame clones only, with some absent. The table includes about 20,000 clones, around 82% detected once. The sequence was obtained from a man aged 30 to 39 with glioma. This sequence joins TRBV20-1 and TRBJ2-5, with a tentative D call TRBD1 (5 bases). Sequenced material: PBMCs, taken from a glioma patient whose treatment included an IDH1 peptide vaccine. For the CDR3, the DNA is TGCAGTGCTAACAGGCAAGAGACCCAGTACTTC. This codes for CSANRQETQYF.